One and the same sample provided the 12 T cell receptor beta chains below, sequenced in a study of blood T cell repertoires in COVID-19. The protocol was immunoSEQ multiplex PCR, while the TCRdb copy is restricted to in-frame clones and leaves out a portion. This sample carries approximately 150,000 clones, around 89% of them seen once, and the ten largest clones take more than 15%. Sample: peripheral blood. The receptor set was obtained from a man in his fifties or sixties with active or convalescent COVID-19.

The J gene is TRBJ2-2, the V gene TRBV19, with D possibly TRBD2 on 5 matching bases. The V end lost 1 base, the J end lost 7 bases, and 13 bases lay between the germline ends. Germline loops: CDR1 LNHDA, CDR2 SQIVND (reference sequence). The length of the CDR3 is 15 residues. CDR3 bases: TGTGCCAGTAGTATAGGTGGGAGTCTCGGCGGGGAGCTGTTTTTT. Amino acid sequence: CASSIGGSLGGELFF.

This chain's CDR3 is CASSYGTSGSADTDTQYF. CDR3 nucleotides: TGCGCCAGCAGCTACGGGACTAGCGGGAGTGCGGACACAGATACGCAGTATTTT. V and J are TRBV5-1 and TRBJ2-3; 14 bases line up with TRBD2. The CDR3 has 18 residues. Germline assignment: CDR1 SGHRS and CDR2 YFSETQ. Unmatched junction bases numbered 8, after V lost 3 bases and J lost 2 bases.

The chain links TRBV3-1 (or the pseudogene TRBV3-2) to TRBJ2-5; TRBD1 matches 10 bases. CDR1 and CDR2 (germline): LGHDT, YNNKEL (reference sequence). V gave up 5 bases and J gave up 5 bases; unmatched junction bases: 8. This CDR3 has 15 residues. CDR3 DNA: TGTGCCAGCAGCTCGGGACAGGGGCCGTTGGAGACCCAGTACTTC. This encodes CASSSGQGPLETQYF.

J is TRBJ2-2 and V is TRBV7-6, with 9 bases that match TRBD1. The CDR3 length is 15 residues. The V and J ends lost 4 bases and 3 bases, in that order; junction bases with no gene match: 3. The germline CDR1 and CDR2 sequences are SGHVS and FNYEAQ. The CDR3 here is CASSWTGVDTGELFF. CDR3 DNA: TGTGCCAGCAGCTGGACAGGGGTGGACACCGGGGAGCTGTTTTTT. Drawing the rest from reference TRBV7-6 and TRBJ2-2, the complete variable domain is GAGVSQSPRYKVTKRGQDVALRCDPISGHVSLYWYRQALGQGPEFLTYFNYEAQQDKSGLPNDRFSAERPEGSISTLTIQRTEQRDSAMYRCASSWTGVDTGELFFGEGSRLTVL.

This clone was seen only once. The V gene is TRBV7-7, the J gene TRBJ2-2; D might be TRBD2 (6 bases). This CDR3 is built from 13 residues. CDR1 and CDR2 (germline): SSHAT, FNYEAQ (reference sequence). The V and J ends lost 4 bases and 4 bases respectively, with 7 bases between them. Here the CDR3 reads CASSSSVTGELFF. CDR3 nucleotides: TGTGCCAGCAGCTCTAGCGTCACCGGGGAGCTGTTTTTT.

The rearrangement joins TRBV4-3 to TRBJ2-5; weak D call: TRBD2 (5 bases). The germline V gene encodes CDR1 LGHNA and CDR2 YSLEER. The CDR3 spans 15 residues. V was pared by 3 bases and J by 1 base, with 12 bases between. CDR3 DNA sequence: TGCGCCAGCAGCCAGCCCGGACTGTTCCAAGAGACCCAGTACTTC. Protein: CASSQPGLFQETQYF.

The chain joins TRBV6-5 to TRBJ1-1; D not resolved. Germline loops: CDR1 MNHEY, CDR2 SVGAGI. Trimming removed 7 bases from V and 3 bases from J, with 15 bases in between. There are 14 residues in the CDR3. Here the CDR3 DNA reads TGTGCCAGCAACACCAATGGAGGTCACACTGAAGCTTTCTTT. Translating gives CASNTNGGHTEAFF.

The CDR3 nucleotides are TGTGCCAGCAGCTTTAAGGGGGAATCTGGGGAGCAGTACTTC. Protein: CASSFKGESGEQYF. The chain joins TRBV7-9 to TRBJ2-7, with D possibly TRBD1 on 6 matching bases. Looked up from germline, CDR1 is SEHNR and CDR2 is FQNEAQ (reference sequence). V shed 3 bases and J shed 7 bases, with 16 bases lying between them. There are 14 residues in the CDR3.

The chain has TRBV5-5 and TRBJ1-4; 11 nucleotides align to TRBD1. The CDR3 is made up of 14 amino acids. The germline gives CDR1 SGHKS, CDR2 YYEKEE (reference sequence). The J segment lost 10 bases and the V segment lost 6 bases, leaving 8 bases of the junction unmatched. CDR3 DNA: TGTGCCAGCACCTCGGACAGGGGGCCCGGAAAACTGTTTTTT. Encoded protein: CASTSDRGPGKLFF.

V and J are TRBV30 and TRBJ2-7; no clear D. The length of the CDR3 is 12 residues. V was clipped by 4 bases and J by 7 bases, with 14 bases between them. The germline CDR1 and CDR2 sequences are GTSNPN and SVGIG (reference sequence). The CDR3 here is CAWTQGPGEQYF. The CDR3 DNA is TGTGCCTGGACCCAAGGTCCCGGGGAGCAGTACTTC.

V is TRBV30 and J is TRBJ2-7; D may be TRBD2 (6 bases). Germline CDR1 is GTSNPN and CDR2 is SVGIG (reference sequence). V dropped 4 bases and J dropped 4 bases, with 17 bases sitting between them. The CDR3 loop spans 14 amino acids. CDR3 protein: CAWKLPGGGYEQYF. CDR3 nucleotides: TGTGCCTGGAAACTCCCTGGGGGAGGTTACGAGCAGTACTTC. Together with reference TRBV30 and TRBJ2-7, the CDR3 gives the full variable domain: SQTIHQWPATLVQPVGSPLSLECTVEGTSNPNLYWYRQAAGRGLQLLFYSVGIGQISSEVPQNLSASRPQDRQFILSSKKLLLSDSGFYLCAWKLPGGGYEQYFGPGTRLTVT.

The chain is built from TRBV10-3 and TRBJ1-2; D might be TRBD1 (5 bases). The V gene lost 3 bases and the J gene lost 5 bases, with 10 bases spanning the gap. The CDR3 has 13 amino acids. Germline CDR1 and CDR2: ENHRY and SYGVKD. The CDR3 loop is CAISDREGYGYTF. The CDR3 DNA follows: TGTGCCATCAGTGACAGGGAGGGGTATGGCTACACCTTC.